Included here is one T cell receptor (beta chain) sequence, with context. The antigen remains unidentified. These data are taken from a study of persistence of HIV-infected CD4 T cells. This was the immunoSEQ version 4 assay in survey mode. Data came from immunoSEQ multiplex PCR; TCRdb stores just in-frame clones and leaves some out. This table holds fewer than 40,000 clones, approximately 70% found once. Cells were stimulated with overlapping HIV-1 Gag 15-mer peptides. Sorting of responding CD4+ T cells relied on upregulated CD40 ligand together with CD69. From germline, CDR1 is SQVTM and CDR2 ANQGSEA. Trimming pared 4 bases from V and 7 bases from J, leaving 11 bases between. The length of the CDR3 is 12 residues.

The chain joins TRBV29-1 to TRBJ2-1; a weak D match, TRBD2 (5 bases). The TCR originated in an adult man with HIV who was CMV-seropositive. The sequenced sample was CD4+ T cells sorted from PBMCs after roughly 18-hour stimulation, obtained from a patient who received antiretroviral therapy. CDR3 protein: CSVADGENEQFF. CDR3 DNA: TGCAGCGTTGCGGACGGGGAGAATGAGCAGTTCTTC.